This passage covers 29 T cell receptor beta chains from one sample sequenced in a study of shared clonotypes between healthy human individuals. Sequencing used immunoSEQ multiplex PCR; TCRdb keeps in-frame clones, though not all of them. Counted here are 2.5 million or so clones, just over 90% occurring once; the ten biggest clones make up over 0.12%. Sequenced: naive CD4+ T cells sorted from blood. Described subset: CD45RA+ positively selected. These receptor sequences come from a man between 18 and 29 years old in good health.

The gene calls are TRBV28 and TRBJ1-4, with TRBD1 matching 7 bases. V was pared by 5 bases and J by 7 bases, with 7 bases of the junction left unmatched. Germline CDR1 MDHEN, CDR2 SYDVKM. The CDR3 totals 14 residues. For the CDR3, the DNA is TGTGCCAGCAGTCCCGGACAGGTATTTGAAAAACTGTTTTTT. This encodes CASSPGQVFEKLFF.

The V call is TRBV15, the J call TRBJ2-7; D remains unclear. CDR1 LNHNV and CDR2 YYDKDF come from the germline V gene (reference sequence). The CDR3 length is 14 residues. The ends were cut back, 1 base at V and 4 bases at J, with 11 bases in the middle. The CDR3 sequence: CATSRAKGLYEQYF. The CDR3 DNA follows: TGTGCCACCAGCAGAGCTAAAGGGCTTTACGAGCAGTACTTC.

V usage is TRBV7-2 and J usage is TRBJ2-3; TRBD2 agrees at 13 bases. Germline lookup yields CDR1 SGHTA and CDR2 FQGNSA. Trimming cost V 2 bases and J 3 bases; bases outside gene matches: 5. CDR3 length: 17 amino acids. CDR3 in amino acids: CASSLKPGLAGTDTQYF. The CDR3 DNA reads as TGTGCCAGCAGCTTAAAACCGGGACTAGCGGGAACAGATACGCAGTATTTT.

J is TRBJ1-6 and V is TRBV5-4, with D perhaps matching TRBD1 (5 bases). CDR1 and CDR2 from the germline V gene are SGHNT and YYREEE (reference sequence). The CDR3 is made up of 16 amino acids. V lost 0 bases and J lost 4, with 11 bases in between. CDR3 region: CASSLEPGRYNSPLHF. The CDR3 DNA sequence: TGTGCCAGCAGCTTGGAGCCAGGGCGTTATAATTCACCCCTCCACTTT.

The V gene is TRBV2, the J gene TRBJ1-2; maybe TRBD1 (6 bases). CDR1 and CDR2 from the germline V gene are SNHLY and FYNNEI. Trimming left V 7 bases short and J 6 bases short, with 15 bases between. The CDR3 spans 13 residues. Here the CDR3 DNA reads TGTGCCAGCACTGAGCCAGGGGACGATGGCTACACCTTC. Its protein product is CASTEPGDDGYTF.

The chain employs TRBV5-1 and TRBJ1-4, with a possible D match to TRBD1 (5 bases). Between the trimmed V and J ends, which lost 4 bases and 4 bases, there was a span of 14 bases. In germline, CDR1 is SGHRS, CDR2 YFSETQ. This CDR3 has 15 residues. The CDR3 coding sequence is TGCGCCAGCAGCCCGGTGGGACTCCTTAATGAAAAACTGTTTTTT. It is translated as CASSPVGLLNEKLFF.

The V and J genes are TRBV9 and TRBJ1-3; no definite D call. Germline CDR1 and CDR2: SGDLS and YYNGEE. Trimming took off 5 bases at V and 0 bases at J, with 6 bases between the two ends. The length of the CDR3 is 13 residues. In DNA, the CDR3 is TGTGCCAGCAGACCCTCCTCTGGAAACACCATATATTTT. It is translated as CASRPSSGNTIYF.

CDR3 coding DNA: TGCGCCAGCAGCTTAGTTAGCAGCTCCTCCTACAATGAGCAGTTCTTC. Protein sequence: CASSLVSSSSYNEQFF. This chain joins TRBV5-1 and TRBJ2-1, with no clear D. Germline V gene data show CDR1 as SGHRS and CDR2 as YFSETQ. Trimming cost V 2 bases and J 0 bases, with 12 bases left between them. The CDR3 is 16 amino acids. Filled out from reference TRBV5-1 and TRBJ2-1, the complete variable domain reads KAGVTQTPRYLIKTRGQQVTLSCSPISGHRSVSWYQQTPGQGLQFLFEYFSETQRNKGNFPGRFSGRQFSNSRSEMNVSTLELGDSALYLCASSLVSSSSYNEQFFGPGTRLTVL.

This sequence joins TRBV30 and TRBJ2-7; D may match TRBD1 or TRBD2 (5 bases each). The CDR3 runs 14 residues. CDR1 is GTSNPN, CDR2 SVGIG, per germline (reference sequence). With 4 bases removed from V and 1 base from J, the gap between germline ends came to 14 bases. CDR3 sequence (DNA): TGTGCCTGGACCCGGGGCTACCCGTCCTACGAGCAGTACTTC. This gives the protein CAWTRGYPSYEQYF.

The rearrangement joins TRBV6-1 to TRBJ2-1; 13 bases line up with TRBD2. The CDR3 contains 13 residues. V was pared by 8 bases and J by 8 bases, with 3 bases of the junction left unmatched. Germline V gene lookup returns CDR1 MNHNS and CDR2 SASEGT. CDR3 nucleotide sequence: TGTGCCAGCCGGACTAGCGGGGGTTATGAGCAGTTCTTC. Amino acids: CASRTSGGYEQFF.

The chain has TRBV2 and TRBJ2-5; no reliable D call. Germline V gives CDR1 SNHLY, CDR2 FYNNEI. Trimming removed 3 bases at V and 6 bases at J, with 5 bases between. The CDR3 spans 11 residues. The CDR3 nucleotides are TGTGCCAGCAGTGATGGCCAGACCCAGTACTTC. Protein sequence: CASSDGQTQYF.

This clone was counted a single time. V is TRBV11-3 and J is TRBJ2-3, with a weak D call TRBD2 (6 bases). The CDR3 runs 17 residues. Trimming removed 5 bases from V and 4 bases from J, with 22 bases in between. Germline loops: CDR1 SGHNT, CDR2 YENEEA. CDR3 sequence (DNA): TGTGCCAGCAGCCCCGGGCGGCGGGAACTACCCCCAGATACGCAGTATTTT. Protein: CASSPGRRELPPDTQYF.

This chain uses TRBV30 with TRBJ2-7; the D gene is possibly TRBD2 (5 bases). Germline V gene sequence: CDR1 GTSNPN, CDR2 SVGIG (reference sequence). V was trimmed by 0 bases and J by 4 bases, leaving 13 bases between them. The CDR3 is 14 residues long. CDR3 nucleotide sequence: TGTGCCTGGAGTGTAGGCCGCAGCGGTTACGAGCAGTACTTC. It yields the protein CAWSVGRSGYEQYF.

The V call is TRBV27, the J call TRBJ1-2, with D tentatively TRBD1 (6 bases). CDR1 MNHEY and CDR2 SMNVEV come from the germline V gene (reference sequence). The CDR3 covers 14 residues. V dropped 8 bases and J dropped 3 bases, with 16 bases sitting between them. The CDR3 here is CASRSYREDYGYTF. The CDR3 DNA sequence: TGTGCCAGCCGATCTTACAGGGAGGACTATGGCTACACCTTC.

The chain is built from TRBV11-3 and TRBJ2-3; D possibly uses TRBD1 or TRBD2 (5 bases each). The CDR3 loop spans 14 amino acids. Germline assignment: CDR1 SGHNT and CDR2 YENEEA. V was trimmed by 4 bases and J by 2 bases, leaving 10 bases between them. In DNA form, the CDR3 reads TGTGCCAGCAGCTCTGTGGGGACCACAGATACGCAGTATTTT. Its protein product is CASSSVGTTDTQYF.

V is TRBV4-3 and J is TRBJ2-3; D unclear. The V gene lost 0 bases and the J gene lost 4 bases, with 8 bases spanning the gap. Germline lookup yields CDR1 LGHNA and CDR2 YSLEER. This CDR3 is 14 amino acids long. CDR3 coding DNA: TGCGCCAGCAGCCAAGAGGTGTCTTCAGATACGCAGTATTTT. It codes for CASSQEVSSDTQYF.

The chain joins TRBV5-1 to TRBJ2-1, with D possibly being TRBD2 (6 bases). The CDR3 has 13 residues. Between the trimmed V and J ends, which lost 4 bases and 5 bases, there was a span of 10 bases. The germline V gene encodes CDR1 SGHRS and CDR2 YFSETQ. The CDR3 is CASSDAGNNEQFF. The DNA for the CDR3 is TGCGCCAGCAGCGATGCGGGGAACAATGAGCAGTTCTTC.

The V and J genes are TRBV28 and TRBJ2-7, with D uncertain. CDR3 length: 12 residues. CDR1 and CDR2 from the germline V gene are MDHEN and SYDVKM. V lost 6 bases and J lost 1, with 7 bases in between. The CDR3, as DNA: TGTGCCAGCAGCGCCGAATCCTACGAGCAGTACTTC. Its translation: CASSAESYEQYF.

The chain has TRBV18 and TRBJ2-3, with 10 bases matching TRBD2. V trimming: 6 bases; J trimming: 2 bases; junction bases outside the gene matches: 5. This CDR3 has 15 amino acids. Germline V gene data show CDR1 as KGHSH and CDR2 as LQKENI. The CDR3 is CASSFSGGLTDTQYF. The CDR3 DNA follows: TGTGCCAGCTCGTTTAGCGGGGGGCTCACAGATACGCAGTATTTT.

The genes are TRBV6-6 and TRBJ1-6; 7 bases map to TRBD1. The CDR3 spans 13 residues. Unmatched junction bases numbered 4, after V lost 6 bases and J lost 8 bases. CDR1 is MNHNY, CDR2 SVGAGI, per germline (reference sequence). CDR3 nucleotide sequence: TGTGCCAGCAGAAGAACAGGGGATTCACCCCTCCACTTT. This sequence encodes CASRRTGDSPLHF.

This clone has a handful of counts. Within the sample, other DNA sequences also encode this same CDR3. The V call is TRBV28, the J call TRBJ1-5, with TRBD1 matching over 8 bases. The CDR3 runs 14 residues. CDR1 and CDR2 (germline): MDHEN, SYDVKM. V was pared by 1 base and J by 7 bases, with 3 bases of the junction left unmatched. The CDR3 sequence is CASSLSGGGQPQHF. The CDR3 DNA is TGTGCCAGCAGTTTATCAGGGGGCGGACAGCCCCAGCATTTT.

The chain carries TRBV18 and TRBJ2-7, with TRBD2 identical over 13 bases. The CDR3 has 18 residues. Germline V lookup: CDR1 KGHSH, CDR2 LQKENI. V lost 3 bases to trimming and J lost 0 bases; unmatched junction nucleotides: 8. CDR3 DNA: TGTGCCAGCTCACCGGGACTAGCGGGACTAACGAGCTCCTACGAGCAGTACTTC. It codes for CASSPGLAGLTSSYEQYF.

V is TRBV7-2 and J is TRBJ2-5; D may be TRBD1 or TRBD2 (5 bases each). Germline V gene lookup returns CDR1 SGHTA and CDR2 FQGNSA. V shed 3 bases and J shed 5 bases, with 13 bases lying between them. CDR3 size: 14 residues. The CDR3 bases are TGTGCCAGCAGCTTCACCGGGGCGTCGGAGACCCAGTACTTC. Amino acids: CASSFTGASETQYF.

V is TRBV6-6 and J is TRBJ1-3, with D perhaps TRBD1 (5 bases). CDR1 is MNHNY and CDR2 is SVGAGI in the germline V gene (reference sequence). V dropped 0 bases and J dropped 0 bases, with 9 bases sitting between them. This CDR3 has 16 residues. CDR3 DNA: TGTGCCAGCAGTTACTCTGGGGCTTACTCTGGAAACACCATATATTTT. Amino acid sequence: CASSYSGAYSGNTIYF.

This clone was counted once. The germline gene is not matched at one end of the junction; a read error may be the cause. The gene calls are TRBV7-7 and TRBJ2-3; no clear D gene. The CDR3 has 14 amino acids. The germline gives CDR1 SSHAT, CDR2 FNYEAQ (reference sequence). CDR3 sequence: CASSLGAGTDTQYF. CDR3 nucleotide sequence: TGTGCTAGCAGCTTGGGTGCCGGAACAGATACGCAGTATTTT.

The V and J genes are TRBV27 and TRBJ2-7; D is possibly TRBD2 (5 bases). Germline V gene data show CDR1 as MNHEY and CDR2 as SMNVEV (reference sequence). V was cut by 0 bases and J by 2 bases, with 8 bases left in between. This CDR3 is 14 amino acids long. This CDR3 reads CASSLSPGTYEQYF. As DNA, the CDR3 is TGTGCCAGCAGTTTATCGCCGGGGACCTACGAGCAGTACTTC.

The CDR3 coding sequence is TGTGCCAGCAGTTTCCAGACAGACTATAATTCACCCCTCCACTTT. Its protein is CASSFQTDYNSPLHF. The chain links TRBV28 to TRBJ1-6; possibly TRBD1 for D (5 bases). Germline V CDR1 and CDR2: MDHEN, SYDVKM. This CDR3 is built from 15 residues. V shed 3 bases and J shed 3 bases, with 9 bases lying between them.

The chain couples TRBV27 to TRBJ1-6; possibly TRBD1 for D (5 bases). The germline CDR1 and CDR2 sequences are MNHEY and SMNVEV (reference sequence). The CDR3 has 15 residues. Trimming removed 2 bases from V and 6 bases from J, with 11 bases in between. CDR3 region: CASSLGGTLNSPLHF. CDR3 DNA sequence: TGTGCCAGCAGTTTAGGGGGGACCCTTAATTCACCCCTCCACTTT.

The chain is built from TRBV4-2 and TRBJ2-3, with D possibly called TRBD1 or TRBD2 (5 bases each). The CDR3 sequence is 16 residues long. Germline V gives CDR1 LGHNA, CDR2 YNFKEQ. The CDR3 sequence: CAGSQDLGVESDTQYF. The CDR3 coding sequence is TGTGCGGGCAGCCAAGATCTGGGGGTCGAGTCAGATACGCAGTATTTT.